This is a list of T cell receptor beta chains from one sample in a study of cytomegalovirus exposure and HLA in healthy donors. Generated by immunoSEQ multiplex PCR, the TCRdb table keeps only in-frame clones and is missing some. The sample lists around 190,000 clones, approximately 86% occurring once. Material: PBMCs. These receptors originate from a woman aged 18-29 years in good health and CMV-seronegative. Both conserved end residues are part of each CDR3. Fields, in order: clone size, V gene, J gene, D gene, CDR3 protein, CDR3 DNA. A D gene is named only where the DNA matches it firmly. Clone size is stated in some rows and not others, as once, few, many or a class when expanded.

>-|TRBV5-5|TRBJ2-7|TRBD1
CASSTDRAPYEQYF
TGTGCCAGCAGTACCGACAGGGCCCCCTACGAGCAGTACTTC
>-|TRBV2|TRBJ2-1|TRBD2
CASTAGRGLSYNEQFF
TGTGCCAGCACGGCGGGGAGGGGACTATCCTACAATGAGCAGTTCTTC
>-|TRBV9|TRBJ1-1|TRBD1
CASSADRGQSTEAFF
TGTGCCAGCAGCGCCGACAGGGGGCAGAGTACTGAAGCTTTCTTT
>-|TRBV27|TRBJ1-5|TRBD1
CASSLTGSNQPQHF
TGTGCCAGCAGCCTGACAGGGAGCAATCAGCCCCAGCATTTT
>-|TRBV6-5|TRBJ2-5|TRBD1
CASSKGAQGTQYF
TGTGCCAGCAGTAAGGGGGCGCAGGGGACCCAGTACTTC
>-|TRBV2|TRBJ2-2|TRBD2
CASSLSGATGELFF
TGTGCCAGCAGTCTTAGCGGGGCCACCGGGGAGCTGTTTTTT
>-|TRBV14|TRBJ2-1|-
CASSQPPGTYNEQFF
TGTGCCAGCAGCCAACCCCCGGGGACCTACAATGAGCAGTTCTTC
>-|TRBV14|TRBJ1-1|TRBD1
CASSLPGTANTEAFF
TGTGCCAGCAGCCTCCCCGGGACAGCGAACACTGAAGCTTTCTTT
>-|TRBV5-4|TRBJ2-3|TRBD2
CASSLAPTSGGGDTQYF
TGTGCCAGCAGCTTGGCACCGACTAGCGGGGGGGGAGATACGCAGTATTTT
>-|TRBV11-2|TRBJ2-7|-
CASSHLRLSSSEQYF
TGTGCCAGCAGCCACCTGCGGTTATCGTCCTCCGAGCAGTACTTC
>-|TRBV5-1|TRBJ2-7|TRBD1
CASSPRITGGRRYEQYF
TGCGCCAGCAGCCCGAGGATTACAGGGGGCCGCCGCTACGAGCAGTACTTC
>-|TRBV6-1|TRBJ2-5|-
CASSEMRLRTTQETQYF
TGTGCCAGCAGTGAAATGAGGTTGAGGACAACTCAAGAGACCCAGTACTTC
>once|TRBV11-3|TRBJ2-7|TRBD1
CASSLAEGQSYEQYF
TGTGCCAGCAGCTTAGCCGAGGGACAGTCCTACGAGCAGTACTTC
>-|TRBV4-2|TRBJ2-3|-
CASSQDRVWADTQYF
TGTGCCAGCAGCCAAGACCGGGTGTGGGCAGATACGCAGTATTTT
>-|TRBV18|TRBJ2-3|TRBD2
CASSPRTSGTTTDTQYF
TGTGCCAGCTCACCTCGGACTAGCGGGACCACCACAGATACGCAGTATTTT
>-|TRBV18|TRBJ2-1|TRBD1
CASSPYRGPNNEQFF
TGTGCCAGCTCACCGTACAGGGGGCCGAACAATGAGCAGTTCTTC
>-|TRBV25-1|TRBJ2-2|-
CASERAGTGELFF
TGTGCCAGCGAAAGGGCGGGCACCGGGGAGCTGTTTTTT
>-|TRBV2|TRBJ2-3|TRBD2
CASRGTSPSTDTQYF
TGTGCCAGCAGAGGGACTAGCCCTAGCACAGATACGCAGTATTTT
>few|TRBV7-2|TRBJ2-2|-
CASSFSTGELFF
TGTGCCAGCAGCTTTAGCACCGGGGAGCTGTTTTTT
>-|TRBV27|TRBJ1-1|-
CASSPGGQPEAFF
TGTGCCAGCAGTCCCGGCGGACAGCCCGAAGCTTTCTTT
>-|TRBV6-6|TRBJ1-2|-
CASTLRSHYGYTF
TGTGCCAGCACCCTAAGGAGTCACTATGGCTACACCTTC
>-|TRBV7-8|TRBJ1-1|-
CASSSTSKNTEAFF
TGTGCCAGCAGCTCCACCTCTAAGAACACTGAAGCTTTCTTT
>-|TRBV15|TRBJ2-7|TRBD2
CATSRDKLAGGASYEQYF
TGTGCCACCAGCAGAGATAAGCTAGCGGGGGGCGCCTCCTACGAGCAGTACTTC
>-|TRBV5-1|TRBJ1-2|TRBD1
CASSDGTGGSYGYTF
TGCGCCAGCAGCGACGGGACAGGGGGCTCCTATGGCTACACCTTC
>-|TRBV7-2|TRBJ1-1|-
CASSSPLGRYTEAFF
TGTGCCAGCAGCTCCCCATTGGGGAGGTACACTGAAGCTTTCTTT
>-|TRBV11-3|TRBJ1-2|-
CASSLEGGGAYGYTF
TGTGCCAGCAGCTTAGAAGGAGGAGGAGCCTATGGCTACACCTTC
>-|TRBV6-6|TRBJ2-1|TRBD2
CASRLTSGRIEQFF
TGTGCCAGCCGACTGACTAGCGGGAGGATTGAGCAGTTCTTC
>-|TRBV18|TRBJ2-1|TRBD2
CASSRLHVAGVYEQFF
TGTGCCAGCTCACGTTTGCATGTAGCGGGAGTGTATGAGCAGTTCTTC
>once|TRBV9|TRBJ2-2|-
CASSVTGTGELFF
TGTGCCAGCAGCGTTACAGGCACCGGGGAGCTGTTTTTT
>-|TRBV28|TRBJ2-7|-
CASSRRTRWYF
TGTGCCAGCAGTCGCCGGACAAGGTGGTACTTC
>-|TRBV19|TRBJ2-1|-
CASSILRGRAFNEQFF
TGTGCCAGTAGTATTCTGCGCGGCAGGGCTTTTAATGAGCAGTTCTTC
>-|TRBV7-6|TRBJ1-4|TRBD1
CASSPQGGSNEKLFF
TGTGCCAGCAGCCCGCAGGGGGGCAGTAATGAAAAACTGTTTTTT
>-|TRBV16|TRBJ2-7|TRBD1
CASSRTGAEQYF
TGTGCCAGCAGCCGGACAGGGGCCGAGCAGTACTTC
>-|TRBV2|TRBJ2-3|TRBD2
CASSVGLAAPGTQYF
TGTGCCAGCAGTGTAGGGCTAGCGGCCCCCGGTACGCAGTATTTT
>once|TRBV11-3|TRBJ1-1|TRBD1
CASSTRTGQGEAFF
TGTGCCAGCAGCACCCGGACAGGGCAAGGTGAAGCTTTCTTT
>-|TRBV20-1|TRBJ2-7|-
CSAVYSYEQYF
TGCAGTGCGGTCTACTCCTACGAGCAGTACTTC
>-|TRBV11-2|TRBJ2-6|-
CASSSNRVSGANVLTF
TGTGCCAGCAGCTCAAACAGGGTCTCTGGGGCCAACGTCCTGACTTTC
>-|TRBV11-3|TRBJ2-7|TRBD2
CASSLAGGSSYEQYF
TGTGCCAGCAGTTTAGCGGGGGGGAGCTCCTACGAGCAGTACTTC
>-|TRBV10-3|TRBJ2-3|-
CAISGGPDWISTDTQYF
TGTGCCATCAGTGGGGGGCCGGACTGGATTAGCACAGATACGCAGTATTTT
>-|TRBV6-6|TRBJ1-2|-
CASSRGVTFYGYTF
TGTGCCAGCAGCCGGGGGGTAACTTTCTATGGCTACACCTTC
>-|TRBV7-9|TRBJ2-2|TRBD1
CASSLAQGGLSGELFF
TGTGCCAGCAGCTTAGCACAGGGGGGCCTGTCCGGGGAGCTGTTTTTT
>-|TRBV7-2|TRBJ1-1|-
CASSSGVGDTEAFF
TGTGCCAGCAGCTCGGGGGTGGGGGACACTGAAGCTTTCTTT